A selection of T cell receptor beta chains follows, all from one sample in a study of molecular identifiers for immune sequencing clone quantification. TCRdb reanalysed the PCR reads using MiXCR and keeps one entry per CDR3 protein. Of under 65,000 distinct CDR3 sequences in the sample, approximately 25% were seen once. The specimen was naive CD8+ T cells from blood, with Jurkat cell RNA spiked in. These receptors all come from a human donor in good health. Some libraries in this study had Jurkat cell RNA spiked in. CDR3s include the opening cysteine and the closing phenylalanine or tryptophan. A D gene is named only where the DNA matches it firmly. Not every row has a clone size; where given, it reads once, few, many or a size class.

CDR3 DNA: TGTGCCAGCAGCTCAGATACAAGGCGGGACAACTACACCTTC
CDR3 protein: CASSSDTRRDNYTF
J gene: TRBJ1-2
V gene: TRBV7-9
D gene: NA
clone size: many

CDR3 DNA: TGCGCCAGCAGTCAATCGCAGGGAGCAGATACGCAGTATTTT
CDR3 protein: CASSQSQGADTQYF
J gene: TRBJ2-3
V gene: TRBV23-1
D gene: NA
clone size: many

CDR3 DNA: TGCAGTGCTCCGGACAGGGACGAGGGGAGTTACGAGCAGTACTTC
CDR3 protein: CSAPDRDEGSYEQYF
J gene: TRBJ2-7
V gene: TRBV20-1
D gene: TRBD1
clone size: many

CDR3 DNA: TGTGCCAGCAGCTCCCAGGCCCAGGGGACTCAGCCCCAGCATTTT
CDR3 protein: CASSSQAQGTQPQHF
J gene: TRBJ1-5
V gene: TRBV5-6
D gene: NA
clone size: many

CDR3 DNA: TGTGCCAGCAGCTCGCAACCGGGACTTCCCTACAATGAGCAGTTCTTC
CDR3 protein: CASSSQPGLPYNEQFF
J gene: TRBJ2-1
V gene: TRBV7-9
D gene: NA
clone size: many

CDR3 DNA: TGTGCCAGCAGCCAAGTTCAAGAGACCCAGTACTTC
CDR3 protein: CASSQVQETQYF
J gene: TRBJ2-5
V gene: TRBV3-1
D gene: NA
clone size: many

CDR3 DNA: TGTGCCAGCAGCCTAAGTACGACCCGGGGGACTAGCGGGATCTTCGGACGCTACGAGCAGTACTTC
CDR3 protein: CASSLSTTRGTSGIFGRYEQYF
J gene: TRBJ2-7
V gene: TRBV13
D gene: TRBD2
clone size: many

CDR3 DNA: TGTGCCAGCAGTTACTTCCCCGGGGACAGGGGGGCCTACGAGCAGTACTTC
CDR3 protein: CASSYFPGDRGAYEQYF
J gene: TRBJ2-7
V gene: TRBV6-2/TRBV6-3
D gene: TRBD1
clone size: many

CDR3 DNA: TGTGCCAGCAGAAAAAACGACAGGGGAACTAATGAAAAACTGTTTTTT
CDR3 protein: CASRKNDRGTNEKLFF
J gene: TRBJ1-4
V gene: TRBV28
D gene: TRBD1
clone size: NA

CDR3 DNA: TGTGCCAGCAGTTTATCCGGGGAGGCCCATGAGCAGTTCTTC
CDR3 protein: CASSLSGEAHEQFF
J gene: TRBJ2-1
V gene: TRBV27
D gene: NA
clone size: many

CDR3 DNA: TGTGCCAGCAGTTTAGGGGACACCTTAGCCAAAAACATTCAGTACTTC
CDR3 protein: CASSLGDTLAKNIQYF
J gene: TRBJ2-4
V gene: TRBV12-3/TRBV12-4
D gene: NA
clone size: many

CDR3 DNA: TGTGCCAGCAGCCCCGCACTTCACTACCAAGAGACCCAGTACTTC
CDR3 protein: CASSPALHYQETQYF
J gene: TRBJ2-5
V gene: TRBV7-2
D gene: NA
clone size: many